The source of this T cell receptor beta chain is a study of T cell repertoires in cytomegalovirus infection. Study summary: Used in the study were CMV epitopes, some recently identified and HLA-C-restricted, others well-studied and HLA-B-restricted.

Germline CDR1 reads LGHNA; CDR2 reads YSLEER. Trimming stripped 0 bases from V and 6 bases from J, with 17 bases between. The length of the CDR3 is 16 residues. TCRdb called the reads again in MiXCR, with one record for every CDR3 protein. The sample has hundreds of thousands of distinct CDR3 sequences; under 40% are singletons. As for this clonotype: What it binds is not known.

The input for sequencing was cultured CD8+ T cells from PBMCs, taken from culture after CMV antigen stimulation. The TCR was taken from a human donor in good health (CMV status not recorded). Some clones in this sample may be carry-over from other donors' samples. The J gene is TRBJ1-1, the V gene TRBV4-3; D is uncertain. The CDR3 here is CASSQDPAGLMAEAFF. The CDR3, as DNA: TGCGCCAGCAGCCAAGACCCGGCGGGCCTGATGGCTGAAGCTTTCTTT.